This is a list of T cell receptor beta chains from one sample in a study of Ad26.COV2.S vaccination and SARS-CoV-2 variants. Generated by immunoSEQ multiplex PCR, the TCRdb table keeps only in-frame clones and is missing some. This sample has around 250,000 clones, with roughly 87% found just once. Sample: peripheral blood, taken in a trial of Ad26.COV2.S vaccine versus placebo. These TCRs come from a person aged 18-65 years who received the Ad26.COV2.S COVID-19 vaccine or a placebo. Both conserved end residues are part of each CDR3. Each record gives: J gene, V gene, D gene, clone size, CDR3 protein, CDR3 DNA. The D gene is left open where the match is weak. For some rows the clone size is stated as once, few or many, or as a class when expanded; others skip it.

J: TRBJ2-3; V: TRBV15; D: TRBD2; size: .; CDR3: CATSRGLATSTDTQYF; DNA: TGTGCCACCAGCAGAGGACTAGCGACTAGCACAGATACGCAGTATTTT
J: TRBJ2-3; V: TRBV7-2; D: .; size: .; CDR3: CASSYEGTIRTDTQYF; DNA: TGTGCCAGCAGTTACGAAGGGACCATACGCACAGATACGCAGTATTTT
J: TRBJ2-3; V: TRBV4-3; D: .; size: .; CDR3: CASSQEGRAKPQYF; DNA: TGCGCCAGCAGCCAGGAGGGCAGGGCCAAGCCGCAGTATTTT
J: TRBJ1-5; V: TRBV7-9; D: .; size: few; CDR3: CASSSPGAPDQPQHF; DNA: TGTGCCAGCAGCTCTCCGGGGGCGCCGGATCAGCCCCAGCATTTT
J: TRBJ2-1; V: TRBV5-5; D: .; size: .; CDR3: CASSLKQSGGEQFF; DNA: TGTGCCAGCAGCTTGAAACAGTCTGGAGGTGAGCAGTTCTTC
J: TRBJ2-2; V: TRBV7-6; D: TRBD2; size: .; CDR3: CASSPGTSGSSGELFF; DNA: TGTGCCAGCAGTCCGGGGACTAGCGGGAGCTCCGGGGAGCTGTTTTTT
J: TRBJ2-2; V: TRBV2; D: .; size: .; CDR3: CASSDVGAGTGELFF; DNA: TGTGCCAGCAGTGATGTAGGGGCGGGAACCGGGGAGCTGTTTTTT
J: TRBJ2-1; V: TRBV5-1; D: .; size: .; CDR3: CASSFQGSSYNEQFF; DNA: TGCGCCAGCAGCTTTCAGGGTAGCTCCTACAATGAGCAGTTCTTC
J: TRBJ2-5; V: TRBV18; D: .; size: .; CDR3: CASSPREGRQETQYF; DNA: TGTGCCAGCTCACCAAGAGAGGGAAGGCAAGAGACCCAGTACTTC
J: TRBJ2-7; V: TRBV18; D: .; size: .; CDR3: CASSPRTDTYEQYF; DNA: TGTGCCAGCTCACCGCGGACGGACACCTACGAGCAGTACTTC
J: TRBJ2-3; V: TRBV9; D: TRBD2; size: .; CDR3: CASSVVTTGLAGGTQYF; DNA: TGTGCCAGCAGCGTAGTGACGACTGGGCTAGCGGGAGGTACGCAGTATTTT
J: TRBJ1-2; V: TRBV7-2; D: .; size: .; CDR3: CASSLGSGTNYGYTF; DNA: TGTGCCAGCAGCTTAGGTAGCGGAACTAACTATGGCTACACCTTC
J: TRBJ2-2; V: TRBV6-2/TRBV6-3; D: TRBD2; size: .; CDR3: CASSLAGGHTGELFF; DNA: TGTGCCAGCAGCCTAGCGGGGGGGCACACCGGGGAGCTGTTTTTT
J: TRBJ1-2; V: TRBV7-2; D: .; size: .; CDR3: CASSLAANGYTF; DNA: TGTGCCAGCAGCTTAGCCGCGAATGGCTACACCTTC
J: TRBJ1-2; V: TRBV6-6; D: TRBD1; size: .; CDR3: CASDVYDRARPAGYTF; DNA: TGTGCCAGCGATGTCTACGACAGGGCCAGGCCGGCTGGCTACACCTTC
J: TRBJ1-2; V: TRBV11-2; D: .; size: .; CDR3: CASSLRYRVDYGYTF; DNA: TGTGCCAGCAGCTTAAGGTACAGGGTCGACTATGGCTACACCTTC
J: TRBJ1-4; V: TRBV6-5; D: .; size: .; CDR3: CASSLGRSNEKLFF; DNA: TGTGCCAGCAGTTTGGGACGGTCTAATGAAAAACTGTTTTTT
J: TRBJ1-4; V: TRBV25-1; D: .; size: few; CDR3: CASSPTFATNEKLFF; DNA: TGTGCCAGCAGTCCAACATTTGCAACTAATGAAAAACTGTTTTTT
J: TRBJ2-1; V: TRBV12-3/TRBV12-4; D: .; size: .; CDR3: CASRTNDEQFF; DNA: TGTGCCAGCAGGACCAACGATGAGCAGTTCTTC
J: TRBJ1-2; V: TRBV5-1; D: TRBD1; size: .; CDR3: CASSQGQGSFGYTF; DNA: TGCGCCAGCAGCCAGGGACAGGGATCGTTTGGCTACACCTTC
J: TRBJ1-5; V: TRBV5-5; D: .; size: .; CDR3: CASSLFGQGLEPQHF; DNA: TGTGCCAGCAGCTTGTTCGGCCAGGGCCTCGAGCCCCAGCATTTT
J: TRBJ2-5; V: TRBV5-1; D: .; size: .; CDR3: CASSQGTVSGETQYF; DNA: TGCGCCAGCAGCCAAGGGACCGTGAGCGGAGAGACCCAGTACTTC
J: TRBJ2-3; V: TRBV5-4; D: TRBD1; size: .; CDR3: CASSLVDRGPEDTQYF; DNA: TGTGCCAGCAGCTTGGTCGACAGGGGGCCGGAAGATACGCAGTATTTT
J: TRBJ1-5; V: TRBV30; D: .; size: few; CDR3: CAWSARGQPQHF; DNA: TGTGCCTGGAGTGCACGGGGTCAGCCCCAGCATTTT
J: TRBJ2-1; V: TRBV11-2; D: TRBD2; size: .; CDR3: CASSLDSGPAGATRFF; DNA: TGTGCCAGCAGCTTAGATAGCGGCCCAGCGGGGGCAACAAGGTTCTTC
J: TRBJ2-1; V: TRBV27; D: .; size: .; CDR3: CASSLSFGQTRASNEQFF; DNA: TGTGCCAGCAGTTTATCGTTCGGGCAGACAAGAGCTAGCAATGAGCAGTTCTTC
J: TRBJ1-1; V: TRBV30; D: TRBD1; size: .; CDR3: CAWRYGQGAFEAFF; DNA: TGTGCCTGGAGGTACGGGCAGGGGGCATTTGAGGCTTTCTTT
J: TRBJ2-1; V: TRBV12-3/TRBV12-4; D: .; size: .; CDR3: CASSYEGYEQFF; DNA: TGTGCCAGCAGCTACGAGGGCTATGAGCAGTTCTTC
J: TRBJ2-2; V: TRBV7-8; D: TRBD2; size: .; CDR3: CASSLPPQVAGYTGELFF; DNA: TGTGCCAGCAGCTTACCCCCCCAGGTAGCGGGATACACCGGGGAGCTGTTTTTT
J: TRBJ2-1; V: TRBV13; D: .; size: .; CDR3: CASSYLSHNEQFF; DNA: TGTGCCAGCAGCTACCTTTCACACAATGAGCAGTTCTTC
J: TRBJ1-5; V: TRBV5-1; D: .; size: .; CDR3: CASSKGLSQPQHF; DNA: TGCGCCAGCAGTAAAGGGCTAAGCCAGCCCCAGCATTTT
J: TRBJ2-2; V: TRBV7-3; D: TRBD1; size: .; CDR3: CASTKQGPGELFF; DNA: TGTGCCAGCACCAAACAGGGGCCCGGGGAGCTGTTTTTT
J: TRBJ2-1; V: TRBV11-2; D: TRBD2; size: .; CDR3: CASSSTRLAGVSDEQFF; DNA: TGTGCCAGCAGCTCCACCCGACTAGCGGGAGTCAGCGATGAGCAGTTCTTC
J: TRBJ2-4; V: TRBV19; D: .; size: once; CDR3: CASRGTPSNIQYF; DNA: TGTGCCAGCAGGGGCACCCCATCGAACATTCAGTACTTC
J: TRBJ2-1; V: TRBV2; D: TRBD1; size: .; CDR3: CASSVKGQGYNEQFF; DNA: TGTGCCAGCAGTGTGAAGGGACAGGGTTACAATGAGCAGTTCTTC
J: TRBJ2-1; V: TRBV10-3; D: TRBD2; size: .; CDR3: CAMGLAGGNEQFF; DNA: TGTGCCATGGGACTAGCGGGGGGCAATGAGCAGTTCTTC
J: TRBJ1-5; V: TRBV5-4; D: .; size: .; CDR3: CASSLAGNSNQPQHF; DNA: TGTGCCAGCAGCTTGGCCGGGAATAGCAATCAGCCCCAGCATTTT
J: TRBJ2-1; V: TRBV18; D: TRBD1; size: .; CDR3: CASSLQTGGNEQFF; DNA: TGTGCCAGCTCACTGCAGACAGGGGGTAATGAGCAGTTCTTC
J: TRBJ1-2; V: TRBV5-1; D: .; size: .; CDR3: CASSLQGYYGYTF; DNA: TGCGCCAGCAGCCTACAGGGATACTATGGCTACACCTTC
J: TRBJ2-1; V: TRBV6-2/TRBV6-3; D: .; size: .; CDR3: CASSRLDPPYNEQFF; DNA: TGTGCCAGCAGCCGGCTCGATCCGCCATACAATGAGCAGTTCTTC
J: TRBJ2-1; V: TRBV30; D: TRBD1; size: few; CDR3: CAWSPDRGYYNEQFF; DNA: TGTGCCTGGAGTCCGGACAGGGGTTACTACAATGAGCAGTTCTTC
J: TRBJ2-2; V: TRBV27; D: TRBD1; size: .; CDR3: CASRAGQGSTGELFF; DNA: TGTGCCAGCAGGGCGGGACAGGGCTCAACCGGGGAGCTGTTTTTT
J: TRBJ1-1; V: TRBV10-3; D: .; size: .; CDR3: CAISVSGADTEAFF; DNA: TGTGCCATCAGTGTTTCAGGGGCAGACACTGAAGCTTTCTTT
J: TRBJ2-5; V: TRBV18; D: TRBD2; size: .; CDR3: CASSPLGTTQETQYF; DNA: TGTGCCAGCTCACCACTCGGGACTACACAAGAGACCCAGTACTTC
J: TRBJ2-2; V: TRBV5-6; D: .; size: .; CDR3: CASSWALNTGELFF; DNA: TGTGCCAGCAGCTGGGCCCTGAACACCGGGGAGCTGTTTTTT
J: TRBJ2-3; V: TRBV5-1; D: TRBD1; size: .; CDR3: CASSLGQGAPTDTQYF; DNA: TGCGCCAGCAGCCTAGGACAGGGGGCGCCCACAGATACGCAGTATTTT
J: TRBJ1-3; V: TRBV5-1; D: .; size: .; CDR3: CASSLWGTGNTIYF; DNA: TGCGCCAGCAGCTTGTGGGGGACTGGAAACACCATATATTTT
J: TRBJ2-3; V: TRBV6-2/TRBV6-3; D: TRBD2; size: once; CDR3: CASSQGERTSCCTDTQYF; DNA: TGTGCCAGCAGCCAAGGGGAAAGGACTAGCTGCTGCACAGATACGCAGTATTTT
J: TRBJ1-2; V: TRBV5-4; D: .; size: few; CDR3: CASSPDRIGGAFF; DNA: TGTGCCAGCAGTCCCGACAGGATCGGCGGTGCCTTCTTC
J: TRBJ1-6; V: TRBV4-2; D: .; size: .; CDR3: CASSPSPGTLTSPLHF; DNA: TGTGCCAGCAGCCCATCACCGGGGACATTGACTTCACCCCTCCACTTT
J: TRBJ1-2; V: TRBV4-2; D: .; size: .; CDR3: CASSQDRVTGSNYGYTF; DNA: TGTGCCAGCAGCCAAGATCGCGTCACCGGGTCCAACTATGGCTACACCTTC
J: TRBJ2-5; V: TRBV6-5; D: TRBD2; size: few; CDR3: CASFSLSGGLETQYF; DNA: TGTGCCAGCTTTTCCCTTAGCGGGGGGTTAGAGACCCAGTACTTC
J: TRBJ2-2; V: TRBV15; D: TRBD1; size: .; CDR3: CATSRDRVTGELFF; DNA: TGTGCCACCAGTCGGGACAGGGTCACCGGGGAGCTGTTTTTT
J: TRBJ1-4; V: TRBV13; D: .; size: .; CDR3: CASSLGGGLFEKLFF; DNA: TGTGCCAGCAGCTTAGGCGGGGGACTGTTTGAAAAACTGTTTTTT
J: TRBJ1-3; V: TRBV19; D: .; size: .; CDR3: CASSPLIYSSGNTIYF; DNA: TGTGCCAGTAGCCCGCTCATTTACAGCAGTGGAAACACCATATATTTT